Listed below are T cell receptor beta chains from one sample, sequenced in a study of identifying expanded T cells in peripheral blood. TCRdb's copy holds only in-frame clones and misses some; the assay was immunoSEQ multiplex PCR. The data contain about 120,000 clones, approximately 80% of them singletons. Sequencing was done on a sample of blood. The source is a person between 18 and 75 years old in good health. CDR3s include the opening cysteine and the closing phenylalanine or tryptophan. A D gene is named only where the DNA matches it firmly. Expanded clones are given a class, and other clones once, few, many or no size at all.

J: TRBJ1-5; D: -; size: -; V: TRBV9; DNA: TGTGCCAGCAGCGTAGGAGTGAGGGGCGGAGGTCAGCCCCAGCATTTT; CDR3: CASSVGVRGGGQPQHF
J: TRBJ2-1; D: -; size: -; V: TRBV12-1; DNA: TGTGCCAGCAGCCCCCATCGCCGACAGGGGCGTCTGGCTGGGGTGGAACAGTTCTTC; CDR3: CASSPHRRQGRLAGVEQFF
J: TRBJ1-4; D: TRBD1; size: once; V: TRBV28; DNA: TGTGCCAGCATTAACAGGGGGCTCACTAATGAAAAACTGTTTTTT; CDR3: CASINRGLTNEKLFF
J: TRBJ1-1; D: TRBD1; size: -; V: TRBV19; DNA: TGTGCCAGTAGTATTTCGACAGGGGACACTGAAGCTTTCTTT; CDR3: CASSISTGDTEAFF
J: TRBJ2-5; D: TRBD1; size: -; V: TRBV7-9; DNA: TGTGCCAGCAGCCTATTGGTGGGACAGCAAGAGACCCAGTACTTC; CDR3: CASSLLVGQQETQYF
J: TRBJ1-2; D: -; size: -; V: TRBV5-6; DNA: TGTGCCAGCAGCTTGCGACAGAACCCGAGCCGGGACTATGGCTACACCTTC; CDR3: CASSLRQNPSRDYGYTF
J: TRBJ1-4; D: -; size: few; V: TRBV4-3; DNA: TGCGCCAGCAGCCAAGTTTTCGGGGGATCAAGTGAAAAACTGTTTTTT; CDR3: CASSQVFGGSSEKLFF
J: TRBJ2-1; D: -; size: once; V: TRBV28; DNA: TGTGCCAGCAGTTTAGGTGGCAGAATCAATGAGCAGTTCTTC; CDR3: CASSLGGRINEQFF
J: TRBJ1-1; D: -; size: -; V: TRBV19; DNA: TGTGCCAGTAGTAAAGGGGCGCTGAACACTGAAGCTTTCTTT; CDR3: CASSKGALNTEAFF
J: TRBJ2-2; D: TRBD1; size: -; V: TRBV2; DNA: TGTGCCAGCAGTCCCGGGACAGGGTTGGCCGGGGAGCTGTTTTTT; CDR3: CASSPGTGLAGELFF
J: TRBJ1-6; D: -; size: -; V: TRBV4-1; DNA: TGCGCCAGCAGCCCCTTTCAACGTTCCTATAATTCACCCCTCCACTTT; CDR3: CASSPFQRSYNSPLHF
J: TRBJ1-2; D: -; size: -; V: TRBV5-1; DNA: TGCGCCAGCAGCCCGGGGACGGGCTTCGTCTATGGCTACACCTTC; CDR3: CASSPGTGFVYGYTF
J: TRBJ2-7; D: -; size: -; V: TRBV5-5; DNA: TGTGCCAGCAGCTTGGACCCCCAGCCAACCTACGAGCAGTACTTC; CDR3: CASSLDPQPTYEQYF
J: TRBJ2-7; D: -; size: -; V: TRBV5-1; DNA: TGCGCCAGCACCTACCCAGACAGCTACGAGCAGTACTTC; CDR3: CASTYPDSYEQYF
J: TRBJ1-2; D: -; size: once; V: TRBV19; DNA: TGTGCCAGTAGTCTTACAGGAGTAGAAGGCTACACCTTC; CDR3: CASSLTGVEGYTF
J: TRBJ1-5; D: -; size: -; V: TRBV7-2; DNA: TGTGCCAGCAGCTTGGGTAGTGCTAGCAATCAGCCCCAGCATTTT; CDR3: CASSLGSASNQPQHF
J: TRBJ2-7; D: -; size: -; V: TRBV27; DNA: TGTGCCAGCAGTTTTGGCAGGGCCTACGAGCAGTACTTC; CDR3: CASSFGRAYEQYF
J: TRBJ2-7; D: TRBD1; size: -; V: TRBV7-2; DNA: TGTGCCAGCAGCTCTGACAGGGGGCGCCCGGTGAAGTACTTC; CDR3: CASSSDRGRPVKYF
J: TRBJ2-2; D: TRBD2; size: once; V: TRBV5-1; DNA: TGCGCCAGCAGCTTGGCCACTAGCGACTTGGAGGGGCTGTTTTTT; CDR3: CASSLATSDLEGLFF
J: TRBJ1-1; D: -; size: once; V: TRBV5-4; DNA: TGTGCCAGCAGCTTGGGGTCGCCGGGACAAGAAAAAGCTTTCTTT; CDR3: CASSLGSPGQEKAFF
J: TRBJ2-6; D: TRBD2; size: -; V: TRBV28; DNA: TGTGCCAGCAGTTCGACCACTAGCGCTGGGGCCAACGTCCTGACTTTC; CDR3: CASSSTTSAGANVLTF
J: TRBJ2-7; D: TRBD2; size: -; V: TRBV14; DNA: TGTGCCAGCAGCCGCCGGGGGGTCCGCTACGAGCAGTACTTC; CDR3: CASSRRGVRYEQYF
J: TRBJ1-1; D: -; size: -; V: TRBV7-2; DNA: TGTGCCAGCAGCACTAGGACGGGGAACACTGAAGCTTTCTTT; CDR3: CASSTRTGNTEAFF
J: TRBJ1-2; D: -; size: -; V: TRBV10-3; DNA: TGTGCCATCAGTGAGCTTGGGCTCTATGGCTACACCTTC; CDR3: CAISELGLYGYTF
J: TRBJ2-3; D: TRBD1; size: few; V: TRBV7-9; DNA: TGTGCCAGCAGCTCAAGAGGACAGGGCGCAGATACGCAGTATTTT; CDR3: CASSSRGQGADTQYF
J: TRBJ2-1; D: -; size: -; V: TRBV10-1; DNA: TGCGCCAGCAGTGAACGGCAGGGTGTGGTCAATGAGCAGTTCTTC; CDR3: CASSERQGVVNEQFF
J: TRBJ1-1; D: TRBD1; size: -; V: TRBV18; DNA: TGTGCCAGCTCAGCGGACAGGGGACGAACTGAAGCTTTCTTT; CDR3: CASSADRGRTEAFF
J: TRBJ2-1; D: TRBD1; size: -; V: TRBV14; DNA: TGTGCCAGCAGCCAATGGACAGGGGTCACCTACAATGAGCAGTTCTTC; CDR3: CASSQWTGVTYNEQFF
J: TRBJ2-3; D: TRBD2; size: -; V: TRBV2; DNA: TGTGCCAGCAGGCTAGCGGGGACCTTGGGGGCCACAGATACGCAGTATTTT; CDR3: CASRLAGTLGATDTQYF
J: TRBJ2-7; D: -; size: -; V: TRBV4-3; DNA: TGCGCCAGCAGCCAAGATGGGGGGGGCGCCCCCTACGAGCAGTACTTC; CDR3: CASSQDGGGAPYEQYF
J: TRBJ1-1; D: -; size: -; V: TRBV19; DNA: TGTGCCAGTAGTTCTCCGGGACCATGGAACACTGAAGCTTTCTTT; CDR3: CASSSPGPWNTEAFF
J: TRBJ2-5; D: TRBD2; size: -; V: TRBV4-1; DNA: TGCGCCAGCAGCCAAGATAGGAGCGGGGGGGTCCAAGAGACCCAGTACTTC; CDR3: CASSQDRSGGVQETQYF
J: TRBJ2-7; D: TRBD1; size: -; V: TRBV7-9; DNA: TGTGCCAGCAGCCCCCCCGGCGCGACAGGGAAACCCTACGAGCAGTACTTC; CDR3: CASSPPGATGKPYEQYF
J: TRBJ2-5; D: TRBD1; size: -; V: TRBV29-1; DNA: TGCAGCGTTGGGACAGGGGCCCAAGAGACCCAGTACTTC; CDR3: CSVGTGAQETQYF
J: TRBJ1-2; D: -; size: -; V: TRBV25-1; DNA: TGTGCCAGCAGTAGCCCCTTCGGGGCCTACACCTTC; CDR3: CASSSPFGAYTF
J: TRBJ2-7; D: -; size: -; V: TRBV20-1; DNA: TGCAGTAAACAGGGAGGAGGCGAGCAGTACTTC; CDR3: CSKQGGGEQYF
J: TRBJ1-5; D: -; size: once; V: TRBV2; DNA: TGTGCCAGCAGTGAGGCAGGGAGGGGGGCGACCCAGCATTTT; CDR3: CASSEAGRGATQHF
J: TRBJ1-6; D: -; size: -; V: TRBV5-1; DNA: TGCGCCAGCAGCGCAAGACAGGCACTAAGCGGTTCACCCCTCCACTTT; CDR3: CASSARQALSGSPLHF